What follows is one TCR beta chain and its context. Trimming cost V 0 bases and J 4 bases; bases outside gene matches: 12. The CDR3 totals 18 residues. Per germline, CDR1 LNHNV and CDR2 YYDKDF (reference sequence). The entry originates in a study of shared clonotypes between healthy human individuals. Genomic DNA for unsorted samples was obtained from about 90 million PBMCs. Sequencing of unsorted PBMC DNA was carried out using ten immunoSEQ deep assay plates. Authors' data handling: Filtering differed because ImmunoSEQ produced junction-only sequences that carried no quality scores. Produced via immunoSEQ multiplex PCR; TCRdb's table is partial and in-frame only. The V and J calls and clone size come from that table; D and trimming were worked out from the DNA. The sample consists of roughly 500,000 clones, around 78% of them appearing once.

The J gene is TRBJ2-1, the V gene TRBV15; 7 bases are a match to TRBD2. Sequencing used PBMCs. The TCR was taken from a woman aged 40 to 50 in good health. Some clones in this sample may be carry-over from other donors' samples. In DNA, the CDR3 is TGTGCCACCAGCAGAGATGGGGCGTGGGCGGGAGCGTACAATGAGCAGTTCTTC. It translates to CATSRDGAWAGAYNEQFF.